These T cell receptor beta chains were read from a single sample in a study of blood T cell repertoires in COVID-19. Profiled with immunoSEQ multiplex PCR; TCRdb holds only in-frame clones, not every one. Of fewer than 120,000 clones listed, 82% were seen once; the top ten hold 16%. The sample taken for sequencing was peripheral blood. The receptors derive from a woman in her fifties or sixties with acute or convalescent COVID-19. CDR3s include the opening cysteine and the closing phenylalanine or tryptophan. A D gene is named only where the DNA matches it firmly. Clone size is stated in some rows and not others, as once, few, many or a class when expanded.

>TRBJ1-3|NA|TRBD1|TRBV7-9
TGTGCCAGCAGCTTAACCTCAGGGGGTGAAAACACCATATATTTT
CASSLTSGGENTIYF
>TRBJ2-5|NA|TRBD2|TRBV6-6
TGTGCCAGCAACCCGGCTAGCGGGGGCCAAGAGACCCAGTACTTC
CASNPASGGQETQYF
>TRBJ2-5|NA|NA|TRBV4-1
TGCGCCAGCAGCCAAATGAGAACTGCCGCGGAGACCCAGTACTTC
CASSQMRTAAETQYF
>TRBJ1-1|NA|TRBD1|TRBV5-4
TGTGCCAGCAGCTTGGGGGACAGGGCAGATGCTTTCTTT
CASSLGDRADAFF
>TRBJ2-3|NA|TRBD1|TRBV9
TGTGCCAGCAGCGCGGGGACAGGGGGGGATTTCGATACGCAGTATTTT
CASSAGTGGDFDTQYF
>TRBJ1-5|NA|TRBD1|TRBV4-3
TGCGCCAGCAGCCAAGATCCTGGGACAGGAGTAAATCAGCCCCAGCATTTT
CASSQDPGTGVNQPQHF
>TRBJ1-2|few|NA|TRBV4-1
TGCGCCAGCAGCCAAGAAGCGACAGACTATGGCTACACCTTC
CASSQEATDYGYTF
>TRBJ1-5|NA|TRBD1|TRBV24-1
TGTGCCACCAGTGACGGGACAGGTAGCAATCAGCCCCAGCATTTT
CATSDGTGSNQPQHF
>TRBJ2-2|NA|TRBD2|TRBV4-2
TGTGCCAGCAGCCAAGATGTAAGCGGGGGACTAAGGACCGGGGAGCTGTTTTTT
CASSQDVSGGLRTGELFF
>TRBJ1-6|NA|TRBD1|TRBV19
TGTGCCAGTAGTACGACAGGGGGTGGTTCACCCCTCCACTTT
CASSTTGGGSPLHF
>TRBJ2-5|NA|TRBD2|TRBV15
TGTGCCACCAGCAGAGTAGGAGCGGGGGCCAAAGAGACCCAGTACTTC
CATSRVGAGAKETQYF
>TRBJ1-4|NA|TRBD1|TRBV28
TGTGCCAGCAGCGTCCAGGACAGGGGGCGCGGGAATGAAAAACTGTTTTTT
CASSVQDRGRGNEKLFF
>TRBJ1-2|NA|NA|TRBV6-2/TRBV6-3
TGTGCCAGCAGTTACTCCTCGGGGCAGGGGGGCTACACCTTC
CASSYSSGQGGYTF
>TRBJ2-7|few|NA|TRBV29-1
TGCAGCGTTGTGCCGGGACAATACTACGAGCAGTACTTC
CSVVPGQYYEQYF
>TRBJ2-2|NA|TRBD1|TRBV7-7
TGTGCTAGCAGCCTCGGGACAGGGGGTCGCGGGGAGCTGTTTTTT
CASSLGTGGRGELFF
>TRBJ2-1|NA|NA|TRBV7-8
TGTGCCAGCAGCTTGGGACGGACAGTCAATGAGCAGTTCTTC
CASSLGRTVNEQFF
>TRBJ2-3|NA|TRBD2|TRBV2
TGTGCCAGCAGTGGTGAAGGGACTAGTGACACAGATACGCAGTATTTT
CASSGEGTSDTDTQYF
>TRBJ1-2|NA|TRBD1|TRBV7-6
TGTGCCAGCAGCCACTCTACAGGGGTTGGCTACACCTTC
CASSHSTGVGYTF
>TRBJ1-2|NA|TRBD1|TRBV5-6
TGTGCCAGCAGCCCAATTTCCGACAGGGCCTATGGCTACACCTTC
CASSPISDRAYGYTF
>TRBJ1-5|few|NA|TRBV4-1
TGCGCCAGCAGCCAAGAAGGGAGCCGCAATCAGCCCCAGCATTTT
CASSQEGSRNQPQHF
>TRBJ2-2|NA|TRBD2|TRBV7-9
TGTGCCAGCAGCTTATCCAGCGGGGGGTCGAACACCGGGGAGCTGTTTTTT
CASSLSSGGSNTGELFF
>TRBJ1-2|once|TRBD1|TRBV6-5
TGTGCCAGCAGGTGGACAGGGAGTAGGGAGGGCTACACCTTC
CASRWTGSREGYTF
>TRBJ2-5|NA|NA|TRBV9
TGTGCCAGCAGCCCACGGTCGTACGAAGAGACCCAGTACTTC
CASSPRSYEETQYF
>TRBJ2-1|NA|NA|TRBV7-2
TGTGCCAGCAGCTTACTTCCGGTCTACAATGAGCAGTTCTTC
CASSLLPVYNEQFF
>TRBJ1-1|NA|NA|TRBV30
TGTGCCGGCAATGAAGCTTTCTTT
CAGNEAFF
>TRBJ2-1|NA|NA|TRBV12-2
TGTGCAAGTCGCTCCACGTCAGGGAAGGGCGGCAATGAGCAGTTCTTC
CASRSTSGKGGNEQFF
>TRBJ2-3|NA|NA|TRBV6-4
TGTGCCAGCAGTGAGGAGAACACAGATACGCAGTATTTT
CASSEENTDTQYF
>TRBJ1-2|NA|TRBD1|TRBV10-3
TGTGCCATCAGTGAGGGTGCAGGGGGTCTTTATGGCTACACCTTC
CAISEGAGGLYGYTF
>TRBJ1-4|NA|NA|TRBV28
TGTGCCAGCAGTTTTGCGGGCAATGAAAAACTGTTTTTT
CASSFAGNEKLFF
>TRBJ1-5|NA|TRBD1|TRBV2
TGTGCCAGCACGGAACGGACAGGGATTAATCAGCCCCAGCATTTT
CASTERTGINQPQHF
>TRBJ1-6|few|NA|TRBV3-1/TRBV3-2
TGTGCCAGCAGCCTGGGGCGGACGGAATCACCCCTCCACTTT
CASSLGRTESPLHF
>TRBJ2-7|NA|TRBD2|TRBV30
TGTGCCTGGAGGACTAGCGGGGGGACCTACGAGCAGTACTTC
CAWRTSGGTYEQYF
>TRBJ2-7|NA|TRBD1|TRBV7-2
TGTGCCAGCAGCCGGGACAGGGGGCAAAACGAGCAGTACTTC
CASSRDRGQNEQYF
>TRBJ1-2|NA|NA|TRBV6-6
TGTGCCAGCGATCTCGGGGGGGACTATGGCTACACCTTC
CASDLGGDYGYTF
>TRBJ1-3|once|NA|TRBV3-1/TRBV3-2
TGTGCCAGCAGCCAAGATGGGGCGGCGAGCTCTGGAAACACCATATATTTT
CASSQDGAASSGNTIYF
>TRBJ2-7|NA|NA|TRBV2
TGTGCCAGCAGTACGTATAAGACAGGCTACGAGCAGTACTTC
CASSTYKTGYEQYF
>TRBJ1-1|NA|NA|TRBV7-3
TGTGCCAGCAGTTCCACCGGTAGGGGATTAGGGAATACTGAAGCTTTCTTT
CASSSTGRGLGNTEAFF